The TCR beta chain under discussion was sequenced for a study of blood T cell repertoires in COVID-19. Clones were sequenced by immunoSEQ multiplex PCR, and TCRdb holds only the in-frame ones, with some missing. The sample holds 150,000 to 200,000 clones, around 89% seen once. Germline CDR1 LGHDT, CDR2 YNNKEL (reference sequence). With V trimmed by 3 bases and J by 10 bases, 2 bases remained unmatched. This CDR3 has 12 amino acids. This chain links TRBV3-1 (or the pseudogene TRBV3-2) with TRBJ2-1, with 8 nucleotides matching TRBD2. The sample comprised peripheral blood. The TCR originated in a human donor in a cohort sampled during active COVID-19. The CDR3 region is CASSHQRGEQFF. CDR3 in DNA: TGTGCCAGCAGCCACCAGCGGGGGGAGCAGTTCTTC.